This TCR beta chain was found in a study of blood T cell repertoires in COVID-19. At the level of the study: Specimens from acute and convalescent COVID-19 originated in the United States, Italy and Spain. PBMCs, B-cell-depleted T cells, or T cells were the source of the cDNA or gDNA that made up the material.

There are 15 residues in the CDR3. V trimming: 0 bases; J trimming: 8 bases; junction bases outside the gene matches: 7. Germline loops: CDR1 GTSNPN, CDR2 SVGIG (reference sequence). This clone showed up just a few times. The data were produced by immunoSEQ multiplex PCR, yet TCRdb's version contains in-frame clones alone and is incomplete. Among about 480,000 clones listed, roughly 90% were seen once. This TCR was sampled from a middle-aged woman who had recovered from COVID-19. This sequence joins TRBV30 and TRBJ1-4, with TRBD1 identical over 9 bases. The sample taken for sequencing was PBMCs or T cells enriched from blood (not recorded which). The CDR3 is CAWSVQGAGSEKLFF. CDR3 DNA: TGTGCCTGGAGTGTACAGGGGGCAGGGTCCGAAAAACTGTTTTTT.